The 2 T cell receptor beta chains below all came from one sample that was sequenced in a study of T-cell reconstitution after alpha-beta-depleted transplantation in children. Preparation of the TCRbeta library was carried out with unique molecular identifiers. TCRdb independently ran MiXCR on the PCR reads; one entry per CDR3 protein. The repertoire consists of approximately 980,000 distinct CDR3 sequences, with 25% to 30% occurring once and the leading ten covering 25% to 35%. The sequencing used PBMCs, mostly from graft donor cells, collected 360 days after TCRalphabeta/CD19-depleted stem cell transplant. The receptors were gathered from a boy younger than two who had a stem cell transplant for SCID, so the T cells may come from the graft donor.

This clonotype was counted ten times or more. V usage is TRBV12-3 or TRBV12-4 and J usage is TRBJ2-6, with D unclear. The V end was cut by 2 bases, the J end by 4 bases, with 6 bases between. This CDR3 is built from 14 residues. The CDR3 sequence: CASSLISGANVLTF. In nucleotides, the CDR3 is TGTGCCAGCAGTTTAATTAGCGGGGCCAACGTCCTGACTTTC.

This clonotype was observed a few times. J is TRBJ2-1 and V is TRBV5-1; possibly TRBD1 for D (6 bases). The CDR3 covers 16 residues. Germline V gene lookup returns CDR1 SGHRS and CDR2 YFSETQ. Trimming left V 4 bases short and J 2 bases short, with 16 bases between. CDR3 sequence: CASSPITGTTYNEQFF. In DNA, the CDR3 is TGCGCCAGCAGCCCTATAACAGGGACCACCTACAATGAGCAGTTCTTC.